Reported below is one T cell receptor beta chain. The data derive from a study of blood T cell repertoires in COVID-19. About the study: The samples span acute and convalescent COVID-19 from the United States, Italy and Spain. T cells, B-cell-depleted T cells, or PBMCs supplied cDNA or gDNA.

Authors' methods: From reference gene primer amplification, estimates of nucleated cell counts were derived. Profiling relied on immunoSEQ multiplex PCR, and the TCRdb table lists in-frame clones only, not all of them. V, J and clone size were drawn from that table, and D and trimming were deduced from the DNA. The table records some 150,000 clones, about nine tenths of them present only once. The CDR3 is 16 residues long. The germline V gene encodes CDR1 SGHVS and CDR2 FNYEAQ. V shed 0 bases and J shed 8 bases, with 17 bases lying between them. Material: peripheral blood. This receptor was identified in a woman aged 50 to 60 with acute or convalescent COVID-19. The rearrangement joins TRBV7-6 to TRBJ2-1, with D perhaps TRBD2 (6 bases). This chain's CDR3 is CASSLAPGTPGDEQFF. The CDR3 region has the DNA TGTGCCAGCAGCTTAGCACCAGGGACTCCCGGAGATGAGCAGTTCTTC.